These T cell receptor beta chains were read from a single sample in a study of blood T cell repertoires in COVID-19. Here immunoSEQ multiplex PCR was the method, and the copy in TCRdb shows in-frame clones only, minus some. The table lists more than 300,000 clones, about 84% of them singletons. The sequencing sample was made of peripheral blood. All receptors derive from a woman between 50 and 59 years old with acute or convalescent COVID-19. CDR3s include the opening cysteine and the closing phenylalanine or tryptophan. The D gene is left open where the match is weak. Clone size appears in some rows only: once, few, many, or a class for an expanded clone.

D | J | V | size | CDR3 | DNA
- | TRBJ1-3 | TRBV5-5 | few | CASSLGPASSNTIYF | TGTGCCAGCAGCTTGGGCCCAGCGAGCTCAAACACCATATATTTT
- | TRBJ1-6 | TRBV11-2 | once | CASSLGAGESPLHF | TGTGCCAGCAGCTTAGGGGCAGGGGAATCACCCCTCCACTTT
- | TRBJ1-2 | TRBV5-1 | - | CASSLSEDYGYTF | TGCGCCAGCAGCTTGTCCGAGGACTATGGCTACACCTTC
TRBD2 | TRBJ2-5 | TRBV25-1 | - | CASSEFTSGRAETQYF | TGTGCCAGCAGTGAATTCACCAGCGGGAGAGCGGAGACCCAGTACTTC
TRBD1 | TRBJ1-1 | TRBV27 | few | CASSHRDRGASNTEAFF | TGTGCCAGCAGTCACCGGGACAGGGGGGCTTCGAACACTGAAGCTTTCTTT
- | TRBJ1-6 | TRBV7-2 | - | CASVTTDGPNSPLHF | TGTGCCAGCGTCACGACAGATGGCCCTAATTCACCCCTCCACTTT
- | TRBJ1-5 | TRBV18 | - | CASSPTGAVGNQPQHF | TGTGCCAGCTCACCGACTGGGGCTGTGGGCAATCAGCCCCAGCATTTT
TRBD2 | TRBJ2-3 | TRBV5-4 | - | CASSPLRGDTQYF | TGTGCCAGCAGCCCTTTGCGGGGGGATACGCAGTATTTT
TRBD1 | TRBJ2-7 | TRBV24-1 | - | CATSRGRSGYEQYF | TGTGCCACCAGCAGGGGGCGGAGTGGCTACGAGCAGTACTTC
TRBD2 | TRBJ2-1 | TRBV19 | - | CASSGLGNEQFF | TGTGCCAGTAGCGGACTAGGCAATGAGCAGTTCTTC
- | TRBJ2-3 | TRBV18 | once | CASSPDETDTQYF | TGTGCCAGCTCACCAGATGAGACAGATACGCAGTATTTT
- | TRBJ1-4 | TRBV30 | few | CAWSGNRDPNEKLFF | TGTGCCTGGAGTGGCAACAGGGATCCCAATGAAAAACTGTTTTTT
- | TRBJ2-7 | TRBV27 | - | CAAGPNYEQYF | TGTGCTGCAGGGCCCAACTACGAGCAGTACTTC
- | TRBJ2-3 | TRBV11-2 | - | CASSDSDLTDTQYF | TGTGCCAGCAGCGACTCAGACCTCACAGATACGCAGTATTTT
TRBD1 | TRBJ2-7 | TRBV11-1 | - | CASSWTGGGSYEQYF | TGTGCCAGCAGCTGGACAGGGGGCGGATCCTACGAGCAGTACTTC
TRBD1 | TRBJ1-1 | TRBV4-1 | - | CASSQAGQGASTEAFF | TGCGCCAGCAGCCAGGCGGGTCAGGGGGCTAGCACTGAAGCTTTCTTT